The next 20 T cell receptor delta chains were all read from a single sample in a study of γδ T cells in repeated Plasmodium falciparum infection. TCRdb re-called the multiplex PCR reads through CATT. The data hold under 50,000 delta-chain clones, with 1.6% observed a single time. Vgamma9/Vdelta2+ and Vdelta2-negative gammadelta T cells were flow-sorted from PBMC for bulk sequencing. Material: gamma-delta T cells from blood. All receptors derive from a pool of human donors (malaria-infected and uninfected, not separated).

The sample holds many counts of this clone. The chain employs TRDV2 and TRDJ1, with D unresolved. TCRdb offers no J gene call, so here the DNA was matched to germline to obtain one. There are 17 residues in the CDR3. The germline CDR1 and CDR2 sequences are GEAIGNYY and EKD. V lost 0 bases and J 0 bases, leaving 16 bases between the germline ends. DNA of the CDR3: TGTGCCTGTGACACCGTTTTAGAGTTTCGGCACACCGATAAACTCATCTTT. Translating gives CACDTVLEFRHTDKLIF.

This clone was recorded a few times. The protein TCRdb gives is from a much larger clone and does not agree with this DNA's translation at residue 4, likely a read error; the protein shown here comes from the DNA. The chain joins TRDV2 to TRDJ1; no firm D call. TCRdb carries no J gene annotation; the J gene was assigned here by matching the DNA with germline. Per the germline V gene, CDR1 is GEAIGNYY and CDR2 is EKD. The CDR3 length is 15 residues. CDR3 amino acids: CACGTGYVYTDKLIF. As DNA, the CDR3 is TGTGCCTGTGGCACCGGTTACGTATACACCGATAAACTCATCTTT.

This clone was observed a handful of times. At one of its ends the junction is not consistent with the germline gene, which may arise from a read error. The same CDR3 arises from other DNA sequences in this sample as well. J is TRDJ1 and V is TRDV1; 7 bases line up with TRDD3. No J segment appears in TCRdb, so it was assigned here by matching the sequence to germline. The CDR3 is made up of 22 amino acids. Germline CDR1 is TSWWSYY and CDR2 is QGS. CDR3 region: CALGGTFSHWYWGPNDTDKLIF. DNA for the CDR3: TGTGCTCTTGGTGGGACTTTCTCCCACTGGTACTGGGGACCCAACGACACGGATAAACTCATCTTT.

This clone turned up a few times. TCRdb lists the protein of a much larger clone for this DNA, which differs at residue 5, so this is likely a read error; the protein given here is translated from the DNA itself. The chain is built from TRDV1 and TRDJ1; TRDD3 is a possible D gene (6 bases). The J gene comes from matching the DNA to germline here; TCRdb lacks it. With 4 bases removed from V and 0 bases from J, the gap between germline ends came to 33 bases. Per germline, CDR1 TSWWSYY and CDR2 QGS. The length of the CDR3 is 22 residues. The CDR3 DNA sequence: TGTGCTCTTGGGGGACCTCGGAGAAGAGATACGCGGACACCATTCCACACCGATAAACTCATCTTT. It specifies CALGGPRRRDTRTPFHTDKLIF.

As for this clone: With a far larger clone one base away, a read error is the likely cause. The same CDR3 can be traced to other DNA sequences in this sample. The chain's CDR3 is CALGDSTHFRGDWGPYTDKLIF. The DNA of the CDR3 is TGTGCTCTTGGCGACTCTACCCACTTCCGAGGGGACTGGGGACCCTACACCGATAAACTCATCTTT. V is TRDV1 and J is TRDJ1; 7 bases agree with TRDD3. No J gene was available from TCRdb, and it was assigned here by a germline match of the DNA. The germline gives CDR1 TSWWSYY, CDR2 QGS. V gave up 6 bases and J gave up 0 bases; unmatched junction bases: 28. The CDR3 sequence is 22 residues long.

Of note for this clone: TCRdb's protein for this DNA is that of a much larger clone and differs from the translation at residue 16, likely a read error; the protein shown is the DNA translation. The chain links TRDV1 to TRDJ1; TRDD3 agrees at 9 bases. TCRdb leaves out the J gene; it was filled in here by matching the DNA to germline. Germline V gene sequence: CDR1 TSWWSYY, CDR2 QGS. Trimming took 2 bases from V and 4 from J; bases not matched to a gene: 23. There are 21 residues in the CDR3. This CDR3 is CALGENGYWGNRAFWRDKLIF. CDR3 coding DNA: TGTGCTCTTGGGGAAAACGGGTACTGGGGGAATCGGGCCTTTTGGCGCGATAAACTCATCTTT.

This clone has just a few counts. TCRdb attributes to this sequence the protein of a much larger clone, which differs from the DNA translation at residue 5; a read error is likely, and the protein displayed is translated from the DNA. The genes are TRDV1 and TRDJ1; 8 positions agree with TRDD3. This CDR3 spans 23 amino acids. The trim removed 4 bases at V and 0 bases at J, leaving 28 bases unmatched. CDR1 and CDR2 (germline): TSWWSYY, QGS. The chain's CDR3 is CALGGAVGRIFRLGGAYTDKLIF. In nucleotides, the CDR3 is TGTGCTCTTGGGGGGGCCGTGGGTCGGATTTTTAGACTGGGGGGCGCGTACACCGATAAACTCATCTTT.

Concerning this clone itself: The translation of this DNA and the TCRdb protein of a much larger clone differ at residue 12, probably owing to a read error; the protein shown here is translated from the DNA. The CDR3 loop is CAWGFSYWGILGKLIF. Here the CDR3 DNA reads TGTGCCTGGGGATTCTCGTACTGGGGGATACTCGGTAAACTCATCTTT. The gene calls are TRDV2 and TRDJ1; 12 bases match TRDD3. Germline matching of the DNA provided the J gene here, since TCRdb leaves it blank. Germline CDR1 and CDR2: GEAIGNYY and EKD. Unmatched junction bases numbered 15, after V lost 7 bases and J lost 7 bases. This CDR3 has 16 residues.

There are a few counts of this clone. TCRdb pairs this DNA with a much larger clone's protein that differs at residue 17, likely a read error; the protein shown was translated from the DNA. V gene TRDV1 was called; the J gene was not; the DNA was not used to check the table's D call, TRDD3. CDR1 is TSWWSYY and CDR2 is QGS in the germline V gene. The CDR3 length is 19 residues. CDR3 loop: CALGEHPYLGMVYTDKPIF. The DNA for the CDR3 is TGTGCTCTTGGGGAACACCCCTACTTGGGGATGGTTTACACCGATAAACCCATCTTT.

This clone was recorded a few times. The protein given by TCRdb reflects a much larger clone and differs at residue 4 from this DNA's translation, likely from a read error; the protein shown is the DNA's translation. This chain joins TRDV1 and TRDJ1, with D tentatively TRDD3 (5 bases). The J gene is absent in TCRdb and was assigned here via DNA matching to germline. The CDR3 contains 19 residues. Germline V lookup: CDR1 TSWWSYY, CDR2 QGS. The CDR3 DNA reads TGTGCTCTTGAGGAAGTGAATTTCTACCCCGGGATTCTGACCGATAAACTCATCTTT. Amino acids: CALEEVNFYPGILTDKLIF.

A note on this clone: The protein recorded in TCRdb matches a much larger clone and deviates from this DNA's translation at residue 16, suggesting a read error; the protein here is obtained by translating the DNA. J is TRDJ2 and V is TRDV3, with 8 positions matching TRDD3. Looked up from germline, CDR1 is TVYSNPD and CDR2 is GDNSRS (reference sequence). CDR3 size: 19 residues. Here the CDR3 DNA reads TGTGCCTCCCCCGAGCCGACTACTCAATACTGGGGGTCGACAGCACGACTCTTCTTT. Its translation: CASPEPTTQYWGSTARLFF.

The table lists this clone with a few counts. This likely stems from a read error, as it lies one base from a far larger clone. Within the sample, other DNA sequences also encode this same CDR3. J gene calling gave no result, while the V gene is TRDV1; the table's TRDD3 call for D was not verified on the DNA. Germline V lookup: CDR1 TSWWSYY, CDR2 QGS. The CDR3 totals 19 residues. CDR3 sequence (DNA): TGTGCCCTTGGGGAACTGGTTCTTTCTCGGCACTGGGGGATAATACCGATCATCTTT. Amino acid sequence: CALGELVLSRHWGIIPIIF.

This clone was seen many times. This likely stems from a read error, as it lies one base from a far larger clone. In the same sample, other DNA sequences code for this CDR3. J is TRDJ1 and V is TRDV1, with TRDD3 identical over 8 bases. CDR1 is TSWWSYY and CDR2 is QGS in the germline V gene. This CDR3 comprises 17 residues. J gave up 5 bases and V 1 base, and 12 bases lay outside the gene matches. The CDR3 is CALGERPPGDITDKLIF. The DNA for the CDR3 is TGTGCTCTTGGGGAACGGCCTCCGGGGGATATAACGGATAAACTCATCTTT.

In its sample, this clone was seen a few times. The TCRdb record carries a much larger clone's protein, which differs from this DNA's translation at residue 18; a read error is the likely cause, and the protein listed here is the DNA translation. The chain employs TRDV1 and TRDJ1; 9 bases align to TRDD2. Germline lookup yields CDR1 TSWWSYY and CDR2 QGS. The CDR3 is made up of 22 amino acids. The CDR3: CALGELPSYMGGGHSYTVKLIF. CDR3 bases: TGTGCTCTTGGGGAACTACCTTCCTACATGGGTGGGGGTCACTCATACACCGTTAAACTCATCTTT.

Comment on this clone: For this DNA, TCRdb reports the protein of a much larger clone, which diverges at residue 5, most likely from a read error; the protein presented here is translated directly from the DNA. CDR3 in amino acids: CALGGLEYWGIYKGPPGGDKLIF. Here the CDR3 DNA reads TGTGCTCTTGGGGGACTTGAGTACTGGGGGATCTATAAGGGTCCTCCTGGCGGCGATAAACTCATCTTT. The genes are TRDV1 and TRDJ1; 10 bases map to TRDD3. TCRdb leaves out the J gene; it was filled in here by matching the DNA to germline. With 4 bases clipped from V and 4 bases from J, the junction kept 30 bases outside the gene matches. The CDR3 runs 23 residues. In germline, CDR1 is TSWWSYY, CDR2 QGS.

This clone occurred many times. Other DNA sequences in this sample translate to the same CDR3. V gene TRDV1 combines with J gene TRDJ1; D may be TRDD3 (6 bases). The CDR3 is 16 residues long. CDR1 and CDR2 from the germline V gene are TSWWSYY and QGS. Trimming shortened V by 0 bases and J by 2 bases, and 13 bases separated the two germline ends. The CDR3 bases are TGTGCTCTTGGGGAACTTACCGGTGATACGACCGATAAACTCATCTTT. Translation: CALGELTGDTTDKLIF.

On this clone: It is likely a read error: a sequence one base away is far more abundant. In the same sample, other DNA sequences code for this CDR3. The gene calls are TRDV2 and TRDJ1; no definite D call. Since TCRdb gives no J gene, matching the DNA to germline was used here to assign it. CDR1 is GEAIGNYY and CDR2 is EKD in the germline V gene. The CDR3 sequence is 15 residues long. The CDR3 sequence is CACDTVDLDTDKLIF. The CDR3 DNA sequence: TGTGCCTGCGACACCGTGGACCTTGACACCGATAAACTCATCTTT.

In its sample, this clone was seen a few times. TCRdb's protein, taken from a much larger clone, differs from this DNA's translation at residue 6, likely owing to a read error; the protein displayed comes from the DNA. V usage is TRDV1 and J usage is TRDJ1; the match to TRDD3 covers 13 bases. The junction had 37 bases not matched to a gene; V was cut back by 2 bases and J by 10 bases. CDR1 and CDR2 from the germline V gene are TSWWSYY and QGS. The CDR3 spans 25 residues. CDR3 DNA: TGTGCTCTTGGGGAAGTTTCGGCTCCCTCTCGGGCCCCGTACTGGGGGATACGGGTTACAATAGGACTCATCTTT. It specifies CALGEVSAPSRAPYWGIRVTIGLIF.

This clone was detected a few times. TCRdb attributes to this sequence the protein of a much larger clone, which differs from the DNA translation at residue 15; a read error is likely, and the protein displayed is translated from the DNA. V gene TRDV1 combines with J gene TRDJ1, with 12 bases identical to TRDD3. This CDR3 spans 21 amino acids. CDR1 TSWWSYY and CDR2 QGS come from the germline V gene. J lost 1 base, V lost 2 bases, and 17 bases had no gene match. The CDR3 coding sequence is TGTGCTCTTGGGGAATCAACATCCTGGGGGATACGTTCAGGGGGCACCGATAAACTCATCTTT. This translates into CALGESTSWGIRSGGTDKLIF.

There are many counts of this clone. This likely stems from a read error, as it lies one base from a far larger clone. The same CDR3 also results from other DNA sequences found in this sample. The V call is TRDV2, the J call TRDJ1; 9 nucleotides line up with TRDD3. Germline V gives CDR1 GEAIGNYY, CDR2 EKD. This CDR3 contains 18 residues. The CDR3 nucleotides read TGTGCCTGTGACACCGTGGGCTTACTGGGGGAAGACACCGATAAGCTCATCTTT. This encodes CACDTVGLLGEDTDKLIF.